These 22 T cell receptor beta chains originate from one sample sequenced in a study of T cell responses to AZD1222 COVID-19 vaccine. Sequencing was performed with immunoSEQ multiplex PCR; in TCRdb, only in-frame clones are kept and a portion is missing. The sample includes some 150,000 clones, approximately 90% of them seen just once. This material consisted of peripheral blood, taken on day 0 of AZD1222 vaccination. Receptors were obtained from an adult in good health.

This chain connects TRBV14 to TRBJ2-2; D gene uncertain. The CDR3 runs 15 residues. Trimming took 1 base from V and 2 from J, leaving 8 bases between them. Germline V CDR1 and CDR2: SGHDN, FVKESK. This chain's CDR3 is CASSQATGNTGELFF. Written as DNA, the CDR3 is TGTGCCAGCAGCCAAGCCACGGGTAACACCGGGGAGCTGTTTTTT.

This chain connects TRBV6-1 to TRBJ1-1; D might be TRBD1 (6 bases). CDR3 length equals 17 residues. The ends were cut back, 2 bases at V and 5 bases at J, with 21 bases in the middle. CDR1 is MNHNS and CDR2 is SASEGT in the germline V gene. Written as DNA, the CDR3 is TGTGCCAGCAGTGAAAGTAGACAGGTGGGGAGCAGGACTGAAGCTTTCTTT. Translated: CASSESRQVGSRTEAFF.

The CDR3 protein is CASSQDLRWCWQPQHF. The CDR3 DNA follows: TGCGCCAGCAGTCAAGACCTTCGGTGGTGTTGGCAGCCCCAGCATTTT. J is TRBJ1-5 and V is TRBV23-1; D call uncertain. TRBV23-1 is marked as an open reading frame, function uncertain. V lost 2 bases and J 7 bases, leaving 18 bases between the germline ends. The CDR3 contains 16 residues.

The CDR3 DNA follows: TGTGCCAGTAGTACTGGACAGGGGCCCGAAAAACTGTTTTTT. This sequence encodes CASSTGQGPEKLFF. The chain uses TRBV19 and TRBJ1-4, with 9 bases lining up with TRBD1. This CDR3 region has 14 residues. Germline V CDR1 and CDR2: LNHDA, SQIVND (reference sequence). The V and J ends lost 4 bases and 8 bases, in that order; junction bases with no gene match: 5.

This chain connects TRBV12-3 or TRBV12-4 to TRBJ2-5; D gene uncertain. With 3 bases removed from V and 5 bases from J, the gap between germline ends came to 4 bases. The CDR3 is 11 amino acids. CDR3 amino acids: CASSLLETQYF. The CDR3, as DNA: TGTGCCAGCAGTTTGCTCGAGACCCAGTACTTC.

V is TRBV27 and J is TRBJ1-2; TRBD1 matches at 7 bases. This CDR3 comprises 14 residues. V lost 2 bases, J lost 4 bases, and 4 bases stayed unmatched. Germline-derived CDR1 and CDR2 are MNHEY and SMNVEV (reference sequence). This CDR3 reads CASSLGTAPYGYTF. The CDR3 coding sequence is TGTGCCAGCAGTTTAGGGACAGCCCCCTATGGCTACACCTTC.

CDR3 nucleotides: TGTGCCAGCAGTGGAAACACCATATATTTT. Protein product: CASSGNTIYF. This chain connects TRBV28 to TRBJ1-3; D gene uncertain. There are 10 residues in the CDR3. Trimming took off 5 bases at V and 4 bases at J, with 0 bases between the two ends. Germline CDR1 is MDHEN and CDR2 is SYDVKM. The variable domain in full, with the rest retrieved from reference TRBV28 and TRBJ1-3, is DVKVTQSSRYLVKRTGEKVFLECVQDMDHENMFWYRQDPGLGLRLIYFSYDVKMKEKGDIPEGYSVSREKKERFSLILESASTNQTSMYLCASSGNTIYFGEGSWLTVV.

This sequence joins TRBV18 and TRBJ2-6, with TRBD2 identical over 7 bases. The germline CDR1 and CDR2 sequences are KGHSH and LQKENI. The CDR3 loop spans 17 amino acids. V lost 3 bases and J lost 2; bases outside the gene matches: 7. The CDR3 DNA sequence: TGTGCCAGCTCACCCCGTACGGGGGGTGCTGGGGCCAACGTCCTGACTTTC. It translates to CASSPRTGGAGANVLTF.

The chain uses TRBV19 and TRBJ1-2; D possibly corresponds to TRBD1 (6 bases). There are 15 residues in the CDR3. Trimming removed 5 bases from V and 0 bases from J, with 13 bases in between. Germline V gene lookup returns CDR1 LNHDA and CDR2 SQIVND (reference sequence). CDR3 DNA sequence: TGTGCCAGTAGTTCGGACAGATTCTCTAACTATGGCTACACCTTC. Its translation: CASSSDRFSNYGYTF.

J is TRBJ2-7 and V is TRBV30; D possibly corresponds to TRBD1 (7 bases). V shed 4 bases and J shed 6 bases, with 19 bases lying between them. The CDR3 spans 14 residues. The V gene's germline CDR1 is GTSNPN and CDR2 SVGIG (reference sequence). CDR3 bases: TGTGCCTGGACGGGAGACAGGGTGGGGCTCGAGCAGTACTTC. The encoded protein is CAWTGDRVGLEQYF. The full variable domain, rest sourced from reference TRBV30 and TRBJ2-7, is SQTIHQWPATLVQPVGSPLSLECTVEGTSNPNLYWYRQAAGRGLQLLFYSVGIGQISSEVPQNLSASRPQDRQFILSSKKLLLSDSGFYLCAWTGDRVGLEQYFGPGTRLTVT.

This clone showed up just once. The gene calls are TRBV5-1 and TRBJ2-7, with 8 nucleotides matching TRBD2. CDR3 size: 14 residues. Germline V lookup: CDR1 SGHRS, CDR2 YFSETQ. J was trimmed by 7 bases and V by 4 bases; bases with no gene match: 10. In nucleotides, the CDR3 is TGCGCCAGCAGCCACCCGGGACTAGTCTGGGAGCAGTACTTC. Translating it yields CASSHPGLVWEQYF.

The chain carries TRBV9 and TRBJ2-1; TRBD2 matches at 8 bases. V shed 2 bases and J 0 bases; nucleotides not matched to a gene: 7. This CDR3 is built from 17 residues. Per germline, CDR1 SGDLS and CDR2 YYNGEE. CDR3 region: CASSVGISGVSYNEQFF. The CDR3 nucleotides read TGTGCCAGCAGCGTGGGAATTAGCGGGGTCTCCTACAATGAGCAGTTCTTC. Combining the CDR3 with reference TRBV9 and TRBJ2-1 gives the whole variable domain DSGVTQTPKHLITATGQRVTLRCSPRSGDLSVYWYQQSLDQGLQFLIQYYNGEERAKGNILERFSAQQFPDLHSELNLSSLELGDSALYFCASSVGISGVSYNEQFFGPGTRLTVL.

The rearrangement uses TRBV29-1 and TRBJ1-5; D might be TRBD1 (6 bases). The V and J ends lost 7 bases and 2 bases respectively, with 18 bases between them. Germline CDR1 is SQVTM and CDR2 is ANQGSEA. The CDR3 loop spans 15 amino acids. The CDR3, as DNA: TGCAGCGCCACGTGGGGGGGGCAAGGCAATCAGCCCCAGCATTTT. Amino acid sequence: CSATWGGQGNQPQHF.

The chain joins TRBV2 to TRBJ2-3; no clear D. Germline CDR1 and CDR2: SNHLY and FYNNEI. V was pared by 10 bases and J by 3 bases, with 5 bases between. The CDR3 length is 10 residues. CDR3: CATLTDTQYF. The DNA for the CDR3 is TGTGCCACCCTAACAGATACGCAGTATTTT.

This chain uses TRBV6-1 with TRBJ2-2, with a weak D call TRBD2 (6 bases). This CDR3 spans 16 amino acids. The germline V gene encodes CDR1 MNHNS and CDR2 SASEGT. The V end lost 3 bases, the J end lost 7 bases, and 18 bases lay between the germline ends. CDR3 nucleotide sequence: TGTGCCAGCAGTGATCAAGGACTAAAGAAGGGCGGGGAGCTGTTTTTT. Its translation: CASSDQGLKKGGELFF.

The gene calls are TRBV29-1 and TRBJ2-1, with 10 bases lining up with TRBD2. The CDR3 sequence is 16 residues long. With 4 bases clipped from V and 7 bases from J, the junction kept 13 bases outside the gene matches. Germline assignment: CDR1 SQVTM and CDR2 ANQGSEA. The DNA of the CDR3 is TGCAGCGTTGTTCAGGTAGCGGGAGGAAGAGGTAATGAGCAGTTCTTC. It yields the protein CSVVQVAGGRGNEQFF.

This chain's CDR3 is CASSTREPSYNEQFF. In DNA, the CDR3 is TGTGCCAGCAGCACCAGGGAACCTAGCTACAATGAGCAGTTCTTC. The V and J genes are TRBV7-2 and TRBJ2-1; tentatively, D is TRBD1 (5 bases). The CDR3 spans 15 residues. Trimming cost V 5 bases and J 3 bases, with 14 bases left between them. Germline V gene sequence: CDR1 SGHTA, CDR2 FQGNSA.

In DNA form, the CDR3 reads TGTGCCTGGAGCAGGGGGCGACGAGCTTTCTTT. This codes for CAWSRGRRAFF. This chain links TRBV30 with TRBJ1-1; TRBD1 matches 8 bases. Looked up from germline, CDR1 is GTSNPN and CDR2 is SVGIG (reference sequence). Trimming removed 3 bases from V and 10 bases from J; junction bases left unmatched: 4. The CDR3 is 11 residues long.

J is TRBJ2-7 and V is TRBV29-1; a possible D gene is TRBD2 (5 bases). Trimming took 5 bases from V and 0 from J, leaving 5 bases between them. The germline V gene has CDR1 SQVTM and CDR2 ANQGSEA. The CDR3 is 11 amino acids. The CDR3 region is CSVLASYEQYF. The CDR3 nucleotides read TGCAGCGTTCTAGCCTCCTACGAGCAGTACTTC.

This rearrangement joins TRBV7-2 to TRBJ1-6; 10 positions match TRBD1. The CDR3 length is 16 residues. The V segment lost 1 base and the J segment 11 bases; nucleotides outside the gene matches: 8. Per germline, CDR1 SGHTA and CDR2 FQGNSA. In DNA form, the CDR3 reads TGTGCCAGCAGCTTAGGAATGGACAGGGGGGTGGCACCCCTCCACTTT. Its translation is CASSLGMDRGVAPLHF.

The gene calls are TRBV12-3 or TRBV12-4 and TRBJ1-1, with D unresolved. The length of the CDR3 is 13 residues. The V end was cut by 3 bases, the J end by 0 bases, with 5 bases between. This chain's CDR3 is CASSFAVNTEAFF. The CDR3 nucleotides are TGTGCCAGCAGTTTCGCCGTGAACACTGAAGCTTTCTTT.

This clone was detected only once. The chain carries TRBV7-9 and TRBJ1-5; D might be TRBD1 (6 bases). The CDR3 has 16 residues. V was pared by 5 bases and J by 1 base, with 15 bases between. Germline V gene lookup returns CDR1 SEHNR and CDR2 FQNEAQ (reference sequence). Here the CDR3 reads CASSHSGAWSNQPQHF. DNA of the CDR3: TGTGCCAGCAGCCACTCAGGGGCTTGGAGCAATCAGCCCCAGCATTTT.